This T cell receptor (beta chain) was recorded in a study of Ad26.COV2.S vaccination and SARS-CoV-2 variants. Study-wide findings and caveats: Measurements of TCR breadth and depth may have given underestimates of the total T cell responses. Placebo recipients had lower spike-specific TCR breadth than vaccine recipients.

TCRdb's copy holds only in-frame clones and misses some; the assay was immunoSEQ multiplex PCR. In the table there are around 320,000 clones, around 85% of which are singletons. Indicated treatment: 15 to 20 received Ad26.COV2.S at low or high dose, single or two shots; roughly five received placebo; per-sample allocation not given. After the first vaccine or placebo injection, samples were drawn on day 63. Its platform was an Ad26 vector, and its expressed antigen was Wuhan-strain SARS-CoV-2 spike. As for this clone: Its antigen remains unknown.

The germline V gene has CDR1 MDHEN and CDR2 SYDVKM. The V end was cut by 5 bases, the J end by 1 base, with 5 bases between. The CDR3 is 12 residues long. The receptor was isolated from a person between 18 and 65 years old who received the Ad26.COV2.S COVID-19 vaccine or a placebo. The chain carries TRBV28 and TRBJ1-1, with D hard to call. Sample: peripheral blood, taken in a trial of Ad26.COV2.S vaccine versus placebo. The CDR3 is CASSTGNTEAFF. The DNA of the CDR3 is TGTGCCAGCAGTACCGGGAACACTGAAGCTTTCTTT.